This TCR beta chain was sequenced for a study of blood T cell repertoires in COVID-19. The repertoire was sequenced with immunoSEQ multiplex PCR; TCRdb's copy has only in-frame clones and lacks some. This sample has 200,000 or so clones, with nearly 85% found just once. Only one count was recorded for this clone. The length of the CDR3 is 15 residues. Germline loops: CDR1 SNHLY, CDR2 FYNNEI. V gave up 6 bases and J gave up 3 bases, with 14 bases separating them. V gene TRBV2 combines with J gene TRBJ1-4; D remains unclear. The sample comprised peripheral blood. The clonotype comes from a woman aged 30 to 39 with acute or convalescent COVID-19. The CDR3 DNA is TGTGCCAGCAGAGGACGGACTGCATCTAATGAAAAACTGTTTTTT. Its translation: CASRGRTASNEKLFF.